These 21 T cell receptor beta chains came from one sample sequenced in a study of T cell clonality in common variable immunodeficiency. The data were produced by immunoSEQ multiplex PCR, yet TCRdb's version contains in-frame clones alone and is incomplete. The sample shows about 35,000 clones, none of them appearing just once. The material sequenced was peripheral blood mononuclear cells. Receptor source: a person aged 18-70 years in good health.

This clone was seen at least ten times. The read stops 3 residues short of the end of the CDR3; the missing end is completed from the germline J gene. The rearrangement uses TRBV5-6 and TRBJ2-7; D possibly corresponds to TRBD1 (5 bases). Trimming took off 1 base at V and 2 bases at J, with 7 bases between the two ends. In germline, CDR1 is SGHDT, CDR2 YYEEEE. The CDR3 covers 13 residues. The CDR3 DNA, read in part, is TGTGCCAGCAGCTTGCAGGGCCCCTACGAG. This encodes CASSLQGPYE. The whole CDR3 reads CASSLQGPYEQYF.

This clone was observed at least ten times. The CDR3 bases that were read are TGTGCCAGCAGTAGACGGACAGCGGACGAG. Its protein product is CASSRRTADE. From start to end, the CDR3 is CASSRRTADEQYF. The chain carries TRBV28 and TRBJ2-7; maybe TRBD1 (6 bases). With the read ending 3 residues before the CDR3 end, the germline J gene is used to fill in that end. Germline loops: CDR1 MDHEN, CDR2 SYDVKM. V was pared by 5 bases and J by 5 bases, with 13 bases between. CDR3 length: 13 amino acids.

This clone was observed many times. The read ends 3 residues early relative to the CDR3; the germline J gene fills the gap. This chain connects TRBV4-2 to TRBJ1-2; 7 bases fit TRBD1. CDR1 and CDR2 (germline): LGHNA, YNFKEQ. With V trimmed by 0 bases and J by 0 bases, 4 bases remained unmatched. This CDR3 region has 16 residues. The chain's CDR3 is CASSQEVGQPNYGYTF. The sequenced part of the CDR3 DNA is TGTGCCAGCAGCCAAGAGGTGGGACAGCCTAACTATGGC.

This clone has ten or more counts. The DNA ends 3 residues before the CDR3 does, and the rest of the CDR3 is filled in from the germline J gene. The chain recombines TRBV7-6 with TRBJ1-1; 7 positions match TRBD1. The germline CDR1 and CDR2 sequences are SGHVS and FNYEAQ. The CDR3 runs 18 residues. V shed 1 base and J 3 bases; nucleotides not matched to a gene: 14. CDR3 DNA (partial): TGTGCCAGCAGCTTAGATATTGGCCAAGGGGGCAAGGACACTGAA. Its protein is CASSLDIGQGGKDTE. The entire CDR3 is CASSLDIGQGGKDTEAFF.

This clone was seen ten or more times. The sequence runs out 3 residues before the end of the CDR3; the remainder is reconstructed from the germline J gene. Additional DNA sequences in this sample encode the identical CDR3. The gene calls are TRBV30 and TRBJ2-2; 9 nucleotides agree with TRBD1. With 3 bases clipped from V and 5 bases from J, the junction kept 10 bases outside the gene matches. Germline CDR1 and CDR2: GTSNPN and SVGIG (reference sequence). The CDR3 runs to 16 residues. CDR3 residues: CAWRGPGQGNTGELFF. The sequenced CDR3 bases are TGTGCCTGGAGGGGTCCGGGACAGGGTAATACCGGGGAG.

At least ten counts were recorded for this clone. The CDR3 end falls 3 residues outside the read, so it is completed with the germline J gene. The chain recombines TRBV5-1 with TRBJ2-3; 11 nucleotides align to TRBD2. The V and J ends lost 3 bases and 8 bases, in that order; junction bases with no gene match: 14. Germline CDR1 reads SGHRS; CDR2 reads YFSETQ. The CDR3 is 17 amino acids. The sequenced part of the CDR3 DNA is TGCGCCAGCAGCTCCCTTAAGACTAGCGGGACCTCGGGTACG. It encodes CASSSLKTSGTSGT. The entire CDR3 reads CASSSLKTSGTSGTQYF.

This clone was found a few times. From the germline J gene comes the end of the CDR3, since the read stops 3 residues before it. This chain links TRBV19 with TRBJ2-3; D not certain. Germline values: CDR1 LNHDA, CDR2 SQIVND (reference sequence). The CDR3 loop spans 14 amino acids. The CDR3 is CAPSPSPWQETQYF. Incomplete CDR3 DNA: TGTGCCCCTTCCCCCTCCCCGTGGCAAGAGACG. The full variable domain, rest sourced from reference TRBV19 and TRBJ2-3, is DGGITQSPKYLFRKEGQNVTLSCEQNLNHDAMYWYRQDPGQGLRLIYYSQIVNDFQKGDIAEGYSVSREKKESFPLTVTSAQKNPTAFYLCAPSPSPWQETQYFGPGTRLTVL.

This clone came up many times. The read halts 3 residues ahead of the CDR3 end, with the missing end drawn from the germline J gene. The chain links TRBV28 to TRBJ2-1; 8 positions match TRBD2. Germline V gene sequence: CDR1 MDHEN, CDR2 SYDVKM. V gave up 0 bases and J gave up 4 bases; unmatched junction bases: 2. The CDR3 runs to 15 residues. CDR3 bases read: TGTGCCAGCAGTTTATGGGGACTAGGGTACAATGAG. As protein: CASSLWGLGYNE. The full-length CDR3 reads as CASSLWGLGYNEQFF. Filled out from reference TRBV28 and TRBJ2-1, the complete variable domain reads DVKVTQSSRYLVKRTGEKVFLECVQDMDHENMFWYRQDPGLGLRLIYFSYDVKMKEKGDIPEGYSVSREKKERFSLILESASTNQTSMYLCASSLWGLGYNEQFFGPGTRLTVL.

In its sample, this clone was seen many times. CDR3 protein: CASNRDRNNEQFF. Incomplete CDR3 DNA: TGCGCCAGCAACCGGGACAGAAATAATGAG. The J gene is TRBJ2-1, the V gene TRBV5-1, with 7 bases identical to TRBD1. The DNA ends 3 residues before the CDR3 does, and the rest of the CDR3 is filled in from the germline J gene. The CDR3 loop spans 13 amino acids. V dropped 6 bases and J dropped 7; count of bases not matched to a gene: 7. CDR1 and CDR2 from the germline V gene are SGHRS and YFSETQ.

This clone was counted ten times or more. The read finishes 3 residues shy of the CDR3 end, and the germline J gene is used to complete it. The chain couples TRBV10-3 to TRBJ1-1; TRBD1 matches 10 bases. Germline V CDR1 and CDR2: ENHRY, SYGVKD. CDR3 length: 13 amino acids. Incomplete CDR3 DNA: TGTGCCATCAGTGAGCCCGACAGGGGGCAA. Translating it yields CAISEPDRGQ. The full CDR3 reads CAISEPDRGQAFF.

This clone was found many times. The covered CDR3 bases are TGTGCCAGTCTGAGCGGGAGCGCCTACAATGAG. It encodes CASLSGSAYNE. The entire CDR3 protein is CASLSGSAYNEQFF. The gene calls are TRBV2 and TRBJ2-1, with TRBD2 matching 8 bases. The CDR3 end falls 3 residues outside the read, so it is completed with the germline J gene. The V segment lost 9 bases and the J segment 2 bases; nucleotides outside the gene matches: 6. The germline V gene encodes CDR1 SNHLY and CDR2 FYNNEI. The CDR3 length is 14 residues.

The table lists this clone with many counts. Read sequence stops 3 residues before the CDR3 end, and the germline J gene provides the missing end. J is TRBJ2-1 and V is TRBV20-1, with D possibly being TRBD2 (5 bases). The germline V gene has CDR1 DFQATT and CDR2 SNEGSKA (reference sequence). Trimming cost V 3 bases and J 3 bases, with 15 bases left between them. The CDR3 runs to 15 residues. The CDR3: CSARQNSGYYNEQFF. The DNA read from the CDR3 is TGCAGTGCTAGGCAAAACTCGGGGTACTACAATGAG.

This clone was seen many times. The missing CDR3 end, 3 residues past where the read stops, is filled in from the germline J gene. The V call is TRBV18, the J call TRBJ1-1, with a tentative D call TRBD1 (5 bases). CDR1 and CDR2 from the germline V gene are KGHSH and LQKENI. The germline V and J ends were trimmed by 0 bases and 6 bases, with 8 bases remaining between them. The length of the CDR3 is 13 residues. CDR3 DNA (partial): TGTGCCAGCTCACCACCACGGGGGTCTGAA. It translates to CASSPPRGSE. The whole CDR3 protein reads CASSPPRGSEAFF.

At least ten counts were recorded for this clone. Read coverage stops 3 residues before the CDR3 terminus; the germline J gene supplies the remainder. V usage is TRBV5-1 and J usage is TRBJ2-2, with 9 bases identical to TRBD1. The CDR3 has 15 amino acids. CDR1 SGHRS and CDR2 YFSETQ come from the germline V gene. V lost 4 bases to trimming and J lost 5 bases; unmatched junction nucleotides: 6. The covered CDR3 bases are TGCGCCAGCAGCCTCGTACAGGGGGCTACCGGGGAG. It codes for CASSLVQGATGE. In full, the CDR3 reads CASSLVQGATGELFF.

This clone showed up many times. The CDR3 goes on 3 residues after the read ends, and that part is filled in from the germline J gene. The V gene is TRBV23-1, the J gene TRBJ2-3; D uncertain. TRBV23-1 is an ORF, and what it does is uncertain. This CDR3 spans 14 amino acids. Deletions cut 3 bases from V and 5 bases from J, with 12 bases between. The CDR3 is CASSHTLVEDTQYF. CDR3 DNA, as far as it was read: TGCGCCAGCAGTCATACCTTGGTAGAAGATACG.

At least ten counts were recorded for this clone. CDR3 DNA, as far as it was read: TGCGCCAGCAGCCTCCTAGGGACAGGAGGAGGCACAGATACG. This codes for CASSLLGTGGGTDT. In full, the CDR3 is CASSLLGTGGGTDTQYF. V and J are TRBV5-1 and TRBJ2-3; 8 bases line up with TRBD1. The DNA ends 3 residues before the CDR3 does, and the rest of the CDR3 is filled in from the germline J gene. J gave up 1 base and V 4 bases, and 11 bases lay outside the gene matches. The CDR3 totals 17 residues. Germline V gives CDR1 SGHRS, CDR2 YFSETQ.

This clone was detected many times. The sequence runs out 3 residues before the end of the CDR3; the remainder is reconstructed from the germline J gene. The V gene is TRBV2, the J gene TRBJ2-1; the D gene is possibly TRBD2 (6 bases). Germline V lookup: CDR1 SNHLY, CDR2 FYNNEI. Trimming took off 6 bases at V and 8 bases at J, with 17 bases between the two ends. The CDR3 loop spans 14 amino acids. CDR3 loop: CASSASLRGDEQFF. CDR3 DNA (partial): TGTGCCAGCAGCGCTTCCCTCCGCGGGGATGAG.

Many counts were recorded for this clone. With the read ending 3 residues before the CDR3 end, the germline J gene is used to fill in that end. The chain couples TRBV6-1 to TRBJ2-7; the D gene is possibly TRBD1 (5 bases). Germline V gene data show CDR1 as MNHNS and CDR2 as SASEGT. Trimming left V 1 base short and J 6 bases short, with 10 bases between. This CDR3 region has 13 residues. CDR3 in amino acids: CASSEGLGVEQYF. The CDR3 bases that were read are TGTGCCAGCAGTGAAGGGTTAGGGGTCGAG.

This clone has a count of ten or more. The CDR3 sequence is CASSYGGTGANVLTF. The CDR3 bases that were read are TGCGCCAGCAGCTACGGGGGAACCGGGGCCAACGTC. V is TRBV5-1 and J is TRBJ2-6; D possibly corresponds to TRBD2 (6 bases). The CDR3 end lies 3 residues beyond the end of the read and is filled in from the germline J gene. The length of the CDR3 is 15 residues. Germline CDR1 reads SGHRS; CDR2 reads YFSETQ. V dropped 3 bases and J dropped 4 bases, with 11 bases sitting between them.

The sample holds many counts of this clone. The CDR3 end lies 3 residues beyond the end of the read and is filled in from the germline J gene. The chain carries TRBV5-1 and TRBJ1-2; TRBD1 matches 7 bases. The CDR3 covers 11 residues. The V segment lost 4 bases and the J segment 6 bases; nucleotides outside the gene matches: 0. The V gene's germline CDR1 is SGHRS and CDR2 YFSETQ. The covered CDR3 bases are TGCGCCAGCAGCGGGACAGATGGC. The encoded protein is CASSGTDG. The full CDR3 is CASSGTDGYTF.

Concerning this clone itself: Coverage ceases 3 residues before the CDR3 finishes, and the germline J gene fills in the end. The V call is TRBV19, the J call TRBJ2-4, with 8 positions matching TRBD1. This CDR3 has 15 residues. Looked up from germline, CDR1 is LNHDA and CDR2 is SQIVND (reference sequence). The DNA read from the CDR3 is TGTGCCAGTAGTGCGGAATCCAGGGGGCCATATGGT. Its translation: CASSAESRGPYG. The CDR3 in its entirety is CASSAESRGPYGQYF.